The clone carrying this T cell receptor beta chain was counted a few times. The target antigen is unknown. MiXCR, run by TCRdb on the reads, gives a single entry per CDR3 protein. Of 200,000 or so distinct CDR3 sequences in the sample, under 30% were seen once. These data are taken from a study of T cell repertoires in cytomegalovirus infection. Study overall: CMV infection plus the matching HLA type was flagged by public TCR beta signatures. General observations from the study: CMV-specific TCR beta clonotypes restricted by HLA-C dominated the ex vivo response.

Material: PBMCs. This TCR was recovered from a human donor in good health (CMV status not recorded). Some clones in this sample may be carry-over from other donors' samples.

CDR3 region: CASSFYGDFNYGYTF. The DNA of the CDR3 is TGTGCCAGCAGCTTCTACGGGGATTTTAACTATGGCTACACCTTC. The chain combines TRBV7-2 with TRBJ1-2, with D unclear. The V end was cut by 3 bases, the J end by 1 base, with 12 bases between. Germline V gives CDR1 SGHTA, CDR2 FQGNSA. The CDR3 extends over 15 amino acids.